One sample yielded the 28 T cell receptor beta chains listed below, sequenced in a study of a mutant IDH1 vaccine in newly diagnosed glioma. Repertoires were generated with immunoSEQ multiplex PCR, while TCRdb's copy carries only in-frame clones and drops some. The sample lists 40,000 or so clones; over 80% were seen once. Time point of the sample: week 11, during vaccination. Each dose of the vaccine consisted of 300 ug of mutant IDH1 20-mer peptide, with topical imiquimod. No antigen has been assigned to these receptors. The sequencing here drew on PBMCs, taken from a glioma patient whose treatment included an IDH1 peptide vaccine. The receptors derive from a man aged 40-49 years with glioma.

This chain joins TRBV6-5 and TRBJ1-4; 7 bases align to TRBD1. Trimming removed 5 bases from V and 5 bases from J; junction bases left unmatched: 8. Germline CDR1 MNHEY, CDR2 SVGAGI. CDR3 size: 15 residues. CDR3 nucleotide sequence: TGTGCCAGCAGTCCGTTGGACAGGAGGAATGAAAAACTGTTTTTT. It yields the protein CASSPLDRRNEKLFF.

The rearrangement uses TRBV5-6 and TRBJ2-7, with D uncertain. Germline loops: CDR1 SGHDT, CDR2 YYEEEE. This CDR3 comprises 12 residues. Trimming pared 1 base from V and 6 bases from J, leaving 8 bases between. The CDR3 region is CASSLRTSEQYF. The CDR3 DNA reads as TGTGCCAGCAGCTTGAGAACCAGCGAGCAGTACTTC.

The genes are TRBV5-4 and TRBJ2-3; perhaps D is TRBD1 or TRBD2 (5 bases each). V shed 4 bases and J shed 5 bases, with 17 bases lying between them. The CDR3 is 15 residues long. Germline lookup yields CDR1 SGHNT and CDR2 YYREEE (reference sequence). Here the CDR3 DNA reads TGTGCCAGCAGCCCATACCGGGACCTAGGAGATACGCAGTATTTT. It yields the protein CASSPYRDLGDTQYF.

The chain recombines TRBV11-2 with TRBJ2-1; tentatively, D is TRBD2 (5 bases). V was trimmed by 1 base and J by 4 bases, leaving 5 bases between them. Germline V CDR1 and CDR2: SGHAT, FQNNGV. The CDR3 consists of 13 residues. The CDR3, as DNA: TGTGCCAGCAGCTTAGCGGGGTACAATGAGCAGTTCTTC. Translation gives CASSLAGYNEQFF.

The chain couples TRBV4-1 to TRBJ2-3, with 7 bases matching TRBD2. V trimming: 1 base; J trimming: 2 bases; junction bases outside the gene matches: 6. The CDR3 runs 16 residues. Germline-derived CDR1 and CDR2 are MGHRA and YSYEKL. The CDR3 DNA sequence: TGCGCCAGCAGCCAAGTGGGTCTAGCGGCCACAGATACGCAGTATTTT. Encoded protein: CASSQVGLAATDTQYF.

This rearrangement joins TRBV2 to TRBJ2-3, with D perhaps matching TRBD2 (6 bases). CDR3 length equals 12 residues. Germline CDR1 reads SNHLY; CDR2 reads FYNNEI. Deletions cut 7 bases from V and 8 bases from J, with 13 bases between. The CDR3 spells CASNGPGGTQYF. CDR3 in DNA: TGTGCCAGCAACGGACCCGGGGGTACGCAGTATTTT.

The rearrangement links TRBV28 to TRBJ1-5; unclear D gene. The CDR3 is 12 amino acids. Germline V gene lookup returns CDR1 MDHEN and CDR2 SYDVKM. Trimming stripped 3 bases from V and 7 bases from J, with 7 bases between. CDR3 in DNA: TGTGCCAGCAGTTTCGGTTTCCAGCCCCAGCATTTT. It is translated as CASSFGFQPQHF. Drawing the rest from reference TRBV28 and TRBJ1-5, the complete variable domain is DVKVTQSSRYLVKRTGEKVFLECVQDMDHENMFWYRQDPGLGLRLIYFSYDVKMKEKGDIPEGYSVSREKKERFSLILESASTNQTSMYLCASSFGFQPQHFGDGTRLSIL.

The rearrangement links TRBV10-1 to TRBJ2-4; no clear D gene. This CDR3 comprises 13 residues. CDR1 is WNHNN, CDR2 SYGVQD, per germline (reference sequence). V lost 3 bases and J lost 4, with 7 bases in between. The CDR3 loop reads CASSEEEKNIQYF. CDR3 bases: TGCGCCAGCAGTGAAGAAGAAAAAAACATTCAGTACTTC.

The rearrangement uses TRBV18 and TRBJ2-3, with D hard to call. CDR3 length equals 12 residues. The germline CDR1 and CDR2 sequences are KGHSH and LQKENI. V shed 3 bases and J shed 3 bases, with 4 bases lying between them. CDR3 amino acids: CASSPTTDTQYF. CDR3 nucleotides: TGTGCCAGCTCACCTACTACAGATACGCAGTATTTT.

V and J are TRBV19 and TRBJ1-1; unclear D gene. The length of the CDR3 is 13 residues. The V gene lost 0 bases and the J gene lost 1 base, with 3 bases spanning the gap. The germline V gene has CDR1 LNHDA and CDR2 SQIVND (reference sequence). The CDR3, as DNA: TGTGCCAGTAGTATAGACAAGAACACTGAAGCTTTCTTT. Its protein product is CASSIDKNTEAFF.

CDR3 loop: CASSPPSVKSSYEQYF. As DNA, the CDR3 is TGTGCCAGCTCACCACCTTCCGTTAAGAGCTCCTACGAGCAGTACTTC. The V gene is TRBV18, the J gene TRBJ2-7; D remains unclear. Germline lookup yields CDR1 KGHSH and CDR2 LQKENI. Trimming removed 0 bases from V and 0 bases from J, with 12 bases in between. The length of the CDR3 is 16 residues.

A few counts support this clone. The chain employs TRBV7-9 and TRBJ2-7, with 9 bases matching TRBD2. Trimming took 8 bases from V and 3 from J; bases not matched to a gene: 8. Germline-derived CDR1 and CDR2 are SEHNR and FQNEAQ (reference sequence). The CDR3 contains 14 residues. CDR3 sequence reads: CASFRLAGRYEQYF. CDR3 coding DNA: TGTGCCAGCTTCCGGCTAGCGGGACGCTACGAGCAGTACTTC. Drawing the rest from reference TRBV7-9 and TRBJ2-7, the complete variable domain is DTGVSQNPRHKITKRGQNVTFRCDPISEHNRLYWYRQTLGQGPEFLTYFQNEAQLEKSRLLSDRFSAERPKGSFSTLEIQRTEQGDSAMYLCASFRLAGRYEQYFGPGTRLTVT.

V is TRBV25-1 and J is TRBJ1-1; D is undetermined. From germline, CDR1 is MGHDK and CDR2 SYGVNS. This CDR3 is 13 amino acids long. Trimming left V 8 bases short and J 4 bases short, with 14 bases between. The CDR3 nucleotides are TGTGCCAGCCTCGACATGGTAGGCACTGAAGCTTTCTTT. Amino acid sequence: CASLDMVGTEAFF.

CDR3 sequence: CASSYPWREKGETQYF. The CDR3 DNA reads as TGTGCCAGCAGCTATCCTTGGCGGGAGAAGGGTGAGACCCAGTACTTC. The V call is TRBV12-1, the J call TRBJ2-5; TRBD2, the table's D call, lacks a check against the DNA. TRBV12-1 has pseudogene status. The length of the CDR3 is 16 residues.

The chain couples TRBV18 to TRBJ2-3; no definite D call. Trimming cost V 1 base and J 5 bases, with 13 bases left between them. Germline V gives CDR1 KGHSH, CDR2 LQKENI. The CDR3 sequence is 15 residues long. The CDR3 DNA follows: TGTGCCAGCTCACCACAGTACAGTTCCCAAGATACGCAGTATTTT. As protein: CASSPQYSSQDTQYF.

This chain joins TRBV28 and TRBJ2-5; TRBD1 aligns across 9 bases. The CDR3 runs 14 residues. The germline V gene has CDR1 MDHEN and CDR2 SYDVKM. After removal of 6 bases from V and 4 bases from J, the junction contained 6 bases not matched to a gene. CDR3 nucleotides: TGTGCCAGCAGAAGACAGGGGGTAGGAGAGACCCAGTACTTC. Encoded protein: CASRRQGVGETQYF.

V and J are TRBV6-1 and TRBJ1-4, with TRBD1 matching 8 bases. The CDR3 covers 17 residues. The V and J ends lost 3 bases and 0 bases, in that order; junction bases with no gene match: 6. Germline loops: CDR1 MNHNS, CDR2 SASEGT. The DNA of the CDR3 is TGTGCCAGCAGTGACCGGGACAGGTCAGCAACTAATGAAAAACTGTTTTTT. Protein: CASSDRDRSATNEKLFF.

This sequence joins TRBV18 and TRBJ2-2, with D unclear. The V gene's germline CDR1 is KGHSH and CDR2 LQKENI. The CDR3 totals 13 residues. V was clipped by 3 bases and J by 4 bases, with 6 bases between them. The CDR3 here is CASSPPFTGELFF. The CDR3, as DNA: TGTGCCAGCTCACCCCCATTCACCGGGGAGCTGTTTTTT.

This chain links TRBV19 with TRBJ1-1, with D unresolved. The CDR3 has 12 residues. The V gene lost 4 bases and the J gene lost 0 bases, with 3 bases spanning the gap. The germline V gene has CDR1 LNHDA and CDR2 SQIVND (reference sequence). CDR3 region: CASSRVNTEAFF. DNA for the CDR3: TGTGCCAGTAGTAGAGTGAACACTGAAGCTTTCTTT.

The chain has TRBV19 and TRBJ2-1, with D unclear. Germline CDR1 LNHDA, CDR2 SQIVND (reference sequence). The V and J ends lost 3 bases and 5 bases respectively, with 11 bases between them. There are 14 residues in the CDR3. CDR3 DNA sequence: TGTGCCAGTAGTATTAACAGCCTGGACAATGAGCAGTTCTTC. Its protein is CASSINSLDNEQFF.

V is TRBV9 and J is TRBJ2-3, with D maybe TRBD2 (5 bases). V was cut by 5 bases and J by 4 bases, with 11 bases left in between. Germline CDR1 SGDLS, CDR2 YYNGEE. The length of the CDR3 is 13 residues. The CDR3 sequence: CASRSLASDTQYF. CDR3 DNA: TGTGCCAGCAGAAGTCTAGCCTCAGATACGCAGTATTTT.

CDR3 protein: CATSGRIGGYGYTF. As DNA, the CDR3 is TGTGCCACCAGCGGACGTATAGGCGGCTATGGCTACACCTTC. This chain joins TRBV15 and TRBJ1-2, with D unresolved. Germline CDR1 LNHNV, CDR2 YYDKDF (reference sequence). The CDR3 totals 14 residues. Trimming shortened V by 5 bases and J by 4 bases, and 14 bases separated the two germline ends. The variable domain in full, with the rest retrieved from reference TRBV15 and TRBJ1-2, is DAMVIQNPRYQVTQFGKPVTLSCSQTLNHNVMYWYQQKSSQAPKLLFHYYDKDFNNEADTPDNFQSRRPNTSFCFLDIRSPGLGDTAMYLCATSGRIGGYGYTFGSGTRLTVV.

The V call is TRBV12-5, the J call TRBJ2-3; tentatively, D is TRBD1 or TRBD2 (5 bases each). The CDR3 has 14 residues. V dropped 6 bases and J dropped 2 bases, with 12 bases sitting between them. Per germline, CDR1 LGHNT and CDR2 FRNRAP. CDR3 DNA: TGTGCTAGTGGCTCGGGACGTCCCACAGATACGCAGTATTTT. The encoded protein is CASGSGRPTDTQYF. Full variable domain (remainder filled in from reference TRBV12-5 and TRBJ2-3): DARVTQTPRHKVTEMGQEVTMRCQPILGHNTVFWYRQTMMQGLELLAYFRNRAPLDDSGMPKDRFSAEMPDATLATLKIQPSEPRDSAVYFCASGSGRPTDTQYFGPGTRLTVL.

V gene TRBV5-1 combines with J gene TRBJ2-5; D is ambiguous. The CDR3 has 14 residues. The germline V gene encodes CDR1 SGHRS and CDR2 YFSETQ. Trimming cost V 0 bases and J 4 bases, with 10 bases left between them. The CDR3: CASSLAKFIETQYF. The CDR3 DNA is TGCGCCAGCAGCTTGGCCAAGTTTATAGAGACCCAGTACTTC.

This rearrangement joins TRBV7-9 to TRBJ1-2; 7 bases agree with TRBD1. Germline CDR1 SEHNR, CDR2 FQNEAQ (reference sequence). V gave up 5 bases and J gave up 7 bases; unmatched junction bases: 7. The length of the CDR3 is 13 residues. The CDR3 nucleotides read TGTGCCAGCAGCGCTCGACAGGGCGGTGGCTACACCTTC. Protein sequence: CASSARQGGGYTF. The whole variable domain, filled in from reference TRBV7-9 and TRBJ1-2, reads DTGVSQNPRHKITKRGQNVTFRCDPISEHNRLYWYRQTLGQGPEFLTYFQNEAQLEKSRLLSDRFSAERPKGSFSTLEIQRTEQGDSAMYLCASSARQGGGYTFGSGTRLTVV.

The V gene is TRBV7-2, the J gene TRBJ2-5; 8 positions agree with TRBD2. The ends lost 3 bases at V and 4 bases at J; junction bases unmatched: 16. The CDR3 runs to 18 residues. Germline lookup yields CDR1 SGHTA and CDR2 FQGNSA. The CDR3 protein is CASSFAVAGRLPGETQYF. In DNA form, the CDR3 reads TGTGCCAGCAGCTTCGCTGTAGCGGGAAGGCTCCCCGGAGAGACCCAGTACTTC. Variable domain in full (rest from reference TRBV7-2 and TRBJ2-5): GAGVSQSPSNKVTEKGKDVELRCDPISGHTALYWYRQSLGQGLEFLIYFQGNSAPDKSGLPSDRFSAERTGGSVSTLTIQRTQQEDSAVYLCASSFAVAGRLPGETQYFGPGTRLLVL.

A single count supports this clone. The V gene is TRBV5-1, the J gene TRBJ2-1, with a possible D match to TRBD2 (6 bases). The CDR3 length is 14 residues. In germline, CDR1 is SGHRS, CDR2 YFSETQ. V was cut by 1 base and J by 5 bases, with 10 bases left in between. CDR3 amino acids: CASSLIASDNEQFF. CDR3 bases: TGCGCCAGCAGCTTGATCGCTAGCGACAATGAGCAGTTCTTC.

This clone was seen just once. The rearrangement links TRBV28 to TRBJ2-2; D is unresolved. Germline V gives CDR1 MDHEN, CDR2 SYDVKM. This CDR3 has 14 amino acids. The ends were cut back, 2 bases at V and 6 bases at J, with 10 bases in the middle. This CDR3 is CASSLLGPPGELFF. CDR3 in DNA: TGTGCCAGCAGTTTACTTGGTCCTCCCGGGGAGCTGTTTTTT.